One sample yielded the 21 T cell receptor beta chains listed below, sequenced in a study of shared clonotypes between healthy human individuals. Profiling relied on immunoSEQ multiplex PCR, and the TCRdb table lists in-frame clones only, not all of them. The sample holds approximately 2.5 million clones, around 94% seen once. The sample comprised naive CD4+ T cells sorted from blood. The subset is: CD45RA+ positively selected. The source of these receptors is a young man in good health.

The CDR3, as DNA: TGTGCCAGCAGCTTAGGTCCCGGACTCCTGACCTACGAGCAGTACTTC. Translation gives CASSLGPGLLTYEQYF. The chain employs TRBV7-8 and TRBJ2-7, with D possibly matching TRBD2 (5 bases). Trimming took 1 base from V and 2 from J, leaving 15 bases between them. Germline loops: CDR1 SGHVS, CDR2 FQNEAQ. CDR3 length: 16 amino acids. Drawing the rest from reference TRBV7-8 and TRBJ2-7, the complete variable domain is GAGVSQSPRYKVAKRGQDVALRCDPISGHVSLFWYQQALGQGPEFLTYFQNEAQLDKSGLPSDRFFAERPEGSVSTLKIQRTQQEDSAVYLCASSLGPGLLTYEQYFGPGTRLTVT.

This chain's CDR3 is CASRQGQGNEQFF. CDR3 sequence (DNA): TGTGCCAGCAGACAGGGACAGGGGAATGAGCAGTTCTTC. This chain links TRBV6-5 with TRBJ2-1; 10 nucleotides line up with TRBD1. V trimming: 6 bases; J trimming: 7 bases; junction bases outside the gene matches: 3. CDR3 length: 13 residues. CDR1 is MNHEY and CDR2 is SVGAGI in the germline V gene.

The V gene is TRBV13, the J gene TRBJ1-4; D is undetermined. From germline, CDR1 is PRHDT and CDR2 FYEKMQ (reference sequence). The V end lost 2 bases, the J end lost 5 bases, and 12 bases lay between the germline ends. CDR3 length: 15 amino acids. The CDR3 is CASSLIGARNEKLFF. CDR3 DNA: TGTGCCAGCAGCTTAATAGGCGCCCGCAATGAAAAACTGTTTTTT.

With respect to this clone: A junction end diverges from the germline sequence, so it may reflect a read error. The chain employs TRBV11-2 and TRBJ1-4; 7 bases fit TRBD1. This CDR3 region has 12 residues. In germline, CDR1 is SGHAT, CDR2 FQNNGV. The CDR3 nucleotides are TGTGCCAGCAGCTTAAAGGGCGGGACAGTCGTCTTT. Translated: CASSLKGGTVVF. Looking up the rest from reference TRBV11-2 and TRBJ1-4 gives the full variable domain: EAGVAQSPRYKIIEKRQSVAFWCNPISGHATLYWYQQILGQGPKLLIQFQNNGVVDDSQLPKDRFSAERLKGVDSTLKIQPAKLEDSAVYLCASSLKGGTVVFGSGTQLSVL.

J is TRBJ1-5 and V is TRBV7-2; D uncertain. Between the trimmed V and J ends, which lost 2 bases and 6 bases, there was a span of 8 bases. Germline values: CDR1 SGHTA, CDR2 FQGNSA. This CDR3 has 13 amino acids. The CDR3 protein is CASSLSSSQPQHF. The CDR3 nucleotides are TGTGCCAGCAGCTTAAGCAGTAGTCAGCCCCAGCATTTT.

The rearrangement joins TRBV10-1 to TRBJ2-1, with 7 nucleotides matching TRBD2. The germline V gene encodes CDR1 WNHNN and CDR2 SYGVQD (reference sequence). With 3 bases clipped from V and 2 bases from J, the junction kept 4 bases outside the gene matches. The CDR3 covers 15 residues. The CDR3 sequence: CASSDASGPYNEQFF. The CDR3 DNA reads TGCGCCAGCAGTGATGCTAGCGGACCCTACAATGAGCAGTTCTTC.

The DNA of the CDR3 is TGTGCCAGCAGCCCCCGGACTAGCGGGAGGAGGGGCACAGATACGCAGTATTTT. Encoded protein: CASSPRTSGRRGTDTQYF. V and J are TRBV11-3 and TRBJ2-3; 14 bases map to TRBD2. This CDR3 spans 18 amino acids. CDR1 and CDR2 from the germline V gene are SGHNT and YENEEA. Trimming took 5 bases from V and 1 from J; bases not matched to a gene: 8.

DNA for the CDR3: TGCGCCAGCAGCCAAACTTCCGGGGGTGGTTACGAGCAGTACTTC. This gives the protein CASSQTSGGGYEQYF. The gene calls are TRBV4-3 and TRBJ2-7, with D possibly TRBD2 on 6 matching bases. There are 15 residues in the CDR3. Trimming cost V 2 bases and J 4 bases, with 15 bases left between them. Germline assignment: CDR1 LGHNA and CDR2 YSLEER.

CDR3 sequence: CASSVGGRGGGSGQPQHF. CDR3 DNA sequence: TGTGCCAGCAGCGTCGGGGGCAGGGGAGGCGGCAGTGGTCAGCCCCAGCATTTT. This chain connects TRBV13 to TRBJ1-5, with D possibly TRBD1 on 6 matching bases. CDR3 size: 18 residues. Trimming shortened V by 5 bases and J by 6 bases, and 26 bases separated the two germline ends. The germline gives CDR1 PRHDT, CDR2 FYEKMQ (reference sequence).

As to this clone: At the DNA level, this CDR3 is encoded by other sequences in the same sample as well. The rearrangement links TRBV30 to TRBJ2-7; D not certain. There are 12 residues in the CDR3. Germline V gene lookup returns CDR1 GTSNPN and CDR2 SVGIG (reference sequence). V was clipped by 0 bases and J by 2 bases, with 5 bases between them. CDR3 sequence: CAWSVLTYEQYF. Written as DNA, the CDR3 is TGTGCCTGGAGTGTACTCACCTACGAGCAGTACTTC.

This clone was observed a handful of times. The chain employs TRBV5-4 and TRBJ2-5, with D perhaps matching TRBD2 (6 bases). This CDR3 is built from 12 residues. In germline, CDR1 is SGHNT, CDR2 YYREEE (reference sequence). Here the CDR3 reads CGVAEGQETQYF. CDR3 coding DNA: TGTGGGGTAGCGGAGGGTCAAGAGACCCAGTACTTC.

This clone was seen a few times. For the CDR3, the DNA is TGTGCCAGCAGCTGGGGACAGGGAGGGAATAATTCACCCCTCCACTTT. It codes for CASSWGQGGNNSPLHF. This chain links TRBV7-9 with TRBJ1-6; 9 bases match TRBD1. Germline V gene data show CDR1 as SEHNR and CDR2 as FQNEAQ (reference sequence). V was pared by 4 bases and J by 5 bases, with 6 bases of the junction left unmatched. This CDR3 is 16 amino acids long.

The chain employs TRBV9 and TRBJ2-5; 7 positions match TRBD2. The CDR3 is 14 residues long. Germline CDR1 is SGDLS and CDR2 is YYNGEE. The V segment lost 0 bases and the J segment 2 bases; nucleotides outside the gene matches: 1. This chain's CDR3 is CASSVGLAQETQYF. The DNA for the CDR3 is TGTGCCAGCAGCGTAGGACTAGCACAAGAGACCCAGTACTTC.

About this clone itself: Compared with germline, one end of the junction differs, possibly owing to a read error. This chain joins TRBV7-7 and TRBJ2-3; D perhaps matches TRBD1 (5 bases). The CDR3 has 15 residues. Germline CDR1 SSHAT, CDR2 FNYEAQ (reference sequence). CDR3 sequence (DNA): TGTGCTAGCAGCCCATTAGGGGTTTCCACAGATACGCAGTATTTT. Its translation: CASSPLGVSTDTQYF.

The chain is built from TRBV9 and TRBJ2-1; D remains unclear. Germline lookup yields CDR1 SGDLS and CDR2 YYNGEE. This CDR3 region has 13 residues. Trimming left V 4 bases short and J 10 bases short, with 15 bases between. The CDR3 is CASSPRGNIEQFF. The CDR3 DNA follows: TGTGCCAGCAGCCCTAGAGGAAATATCGAGCAGTTCTTC.

J is TRBJ2-3 and V is TRBV5-3; D is perhaps TRBD2 (5 bases). TRBV5-3 is filed as an ORF, its function uncertain. Trimming removed 0 bases from V and 1 base from J, with 9 bases in between. The CDR3 length is 15 residues. The CDR3 region has the DNA TGTGCCAGAAGCTTGGAAGGGAGAGGCACAGATACGCAGTATTTT. Amino acid sequence: CARSLEGRGTDTQYF.

This clone showed up just once. The genes are TRBV2 and TRBJ2-1, with D perhaps TRBD2 (5 bases). Per germline, CDR1 SNHLY and CDR2 FYNNEI. V was pared by 6 bases and J by 4 bases, with 16 bases between. The CDR3 covers 15 residues. The CDR3: CASSIESGVYNEQFF. The CDR3 DNA reads as TGTGCCAGCAGCATCGAGAGCGGAGTTTACAATGAGCAGTTCTTC.

Only one count was recorded for this clone. This chain connects TRBV6-5 to TRBJ2-7; D possibly corresponds to TRBD1 (6 bases). The CDR3 extends over 14 amino acids. The V end was cut by 5 bases, the J end by 0 bases, with 11 bases between. Per germline, CDR1 MNHEY and CDR2 SVGAGI. In DNA form, the CDR3 reads TGTGCCAGCAGTCCAGACAGGCTCTCCTACGAGCAGTACTTC. Residues: CASSPDRLSYEQYF.

This rearrangement joins TRBV6-5 to TRBJ2-7, with D perhaps TRBD2 (5 bases). Trimming pared 4 bases from V and 4 bases from J, leaving 11 bases between. From germline, CDR1 is MNHEY and CDR2 SVGAGI. The CDR3 consists of 13 residues. The CDR3 region is CASSWTLEYEQYF. The CDR3 coding sequence is TGTGCCAGCAGTTGGACTCTGGAGTACGAGCAGTACTTC.

The chain employs TRBV5-5 and TRBJ1-1; the D is unclear. V lost 5 bases, J lost 0 bases, and 14 bases lay in between. From germline, CDR1 is SGHKS and CDR2 YYEKEE (reference sequence). The CDR3 loop spans 15 amino acids. CDR3 coding DNA: TGTGCCAGCAGGGGATGGAGGGCGGTGAACACTGAAGCTTTCTTT. Protein: CASRGWRAVNTEAFF. Full variable domain (outside the CDR3, taken from reference TRBV5-5 and TRBJ1-1): DAGVTQSPTHLIKTRGQQVTLRCSPISGHKSVSWYQQVLGQGPQFIFQYYEKEERGRGNFPDRFSARQFPNYSSELNVNALLLGDSALYLCASRGWRAVNTEAFFGQGTRLTVV.

This clone showed up just once. The rearrangement joins TRBV25-1 to TRBJ1-2, with a possible D match to TRBD1 (5 bases). Trimming took 4 bases from V and 1 from J, leaving 16 bases between them. The CDR3 covers 16 residues. The V gene's germline CDR1 is MGHDK and CDR2 SYGVNS. The CDR3 nucleotides are TGTGCCAGCAGTGCCGTAGGGAGGGGAGGTAACTATGGCTACACCTTC. Residues: CASSAVGRGGNYGYTF.